Below, 23 T cell receptor beta chains from the same sample are listed, as sequenced in a study of cytomegalovirus exposure and HLA in healthy donors. Primers: 60 Vbeta forward and 13 Jbeta reverse. The repertoire was sequenced with immunoSEQ multiplex PCR; TCRdb's copy has only in-frame clones and lacks some. This sample carries about 190,000 clones, almost 75% of them seen once, and the ten largest clones take about 3.1%. The sample comprised PBMCs. Receptor source: a woman aged 25 to 45 in good health and CMV-seropositive.

The V and J genes are TRBV27 and TRBJ2-3; no definite D call. CDR3 length: 13 amino acids. The germline V gene has CDR1 MNHEY and CDR2 SMNVEV (reference sequence). The ends were cut back, 4 bases at V and 0 bases at J, with 5 bases in the middle. CDR3 amino acids: CASSSFSTDTQYF. The DNA of the CDR3 is TGTGCCAGCAGTTCCTTCAGCACAGATACGCAGTATTTT.

The J gene is TRBJ2-7, the V gene TRBV15; 10 bases are shared with TRBD1. CDR3 length: 16 amino acids. Germline V gene data show CDR1 as LNHNV and CDR2 as YYDKDF (reference sequence). Trimming took 6 bases from V and 2 from J; bases not matched to a gene: 10. CDR3 nucleotides: TGTGCCACCAGGTCCCCGGGACAGGGGAAAACCTACGAGCAGTACTTC. Translated, it gives CATRSPGQGKTYEQYF.

The chain combines TRBV6-5 with TRBJ2-1; D remains ambiguous. With 3 bases removed from V and 4 bases from J, the gap between germline ends came to 10 bases. The CDR3 consists of 14 residues. Looked up from germline, CDR1 is MNHEY and CDR2 is SVGAGI. The CDR3 coding sequence is TGTGCCAGCAGTTATTCCACAGAGTACAATGAGCAGTTCTTC. The encoded protein is CASSYSTEYNEQFF.

The chain combines TRBV7-9 with TRBJ2-1, with 9 bases fitting TRBD2. This CDR3 has 17 amino acids. V shed 3 bases and J 5 bases; nucleotides not matched to a gene: 11. Germline V gene lookup returns CDR1 SEHNR and CDR2 FQNEAQ (reference sequence). CDR3 amino acids: CASSFSGSVSSHNEQFF. The CDR3 nucleotides read TGTGCCAGCAGCTTTAGCGGGAGCGTGAGCAGTCACAATGAGCAGTTCTTC.

The chain is built from TRBV7-9 and TRBJ2-1; 7 bases are a match to TRBD2. Germline values: CDR1 SEHNR, CDR2 FQNEAQ (reference sequence). The J segment lost 3 bases and the V segment lost 5 bases, leaving 10 bases of the junction unmatched. The CDR3 loop spans 16 amino acids. The CDR3 here is CASSTTLAIHYNEQFF. Here the CDR3 DNA reads TGTGCCAGCAGCACCACACTAGCGATACACTACAATGAGCAGTTCTTC.

The rearrangement joins TRBV5-1 to TRBJ2-5; 8 bases agree with TRBD1. The germline V gene encodes CDR1 SGHRS and CDR2 YFSETQ. J was trimmed by 5 bases and V by 2 bases; bases with no gene match: 8. The CDR3 sequence is 15 residues long. CDR3 residues: CASSLGQGTVETQYF. CDR3 bases: TGCGCCAGCAGCTTAGGACAGGGTACGGTTGAGACCCAGTACTTC.

The rearrangement uses TRBV6-5 and TRBJ2-7, with a tentative D call TRBD1 (6 bases). Germline loops: CDR1 MNHEY, CDR2 SVGAGI. The length of the CDR3 is 14 residues. Trimming shortened V by 6 bases and J by 4 bases, and 16 bases separated the two germline ends. The CDR3 DNA is TGTGCCAGCAGCCTGGGGGCTGGTCCTTACGAGCAGTACTTC. The encoded protein is CASSLGAGPYEQYF.

The chain carries TRBV6-5 and TRBJ2-1; possibly TRBD2 for D (6 bases). The CDR3 runs to 14 residues. CDR1 is MNHEY and CDR2 is SVGAGI in the germline V gene. V lost 5 bases and J 7 bases, leaving 15 bases between the germline ends. This CDR3 reads CASSPPGRNNEQFF. In nucleotides, the CDR3 is TGTGCCAGCAGTCCGCCGGGGAGGAATAATGAGCAGTTCTTC.

The chain employs TRBV5-1 and TRBJ2-3, with TRBD1 as a possible D gene (7 bases). The CDR3 contains 15 residues. The V gene's germline CDR1 is SGHRS and CDR2 YFSETQ. The V gene lost 0 bases and the J gene lost 3 bases, with 11 bases spanning the gap. The CDR3 reads CASSLGTGGTDTQYF. The CDR3 DNA reads as TGCGCCAGCAGCTTGGGGACAGGAGGGACAGATACGCAGTATTTT.

The chain employs TRBV28 and TRBJ1-1; tentatively, D is TRBD1 (6 bases). Germline CDR1 MDHEN, CDR2 SYDVKM. V was clipped by 7 bases and J by 1 base, with 13 bases between them. This CDR3 spans 14 amino acids. Here the CDR3 reads CASINRVGNTEAFF. The CDR3 nucleotides read TGTGCCAGCATCAACAGGGTGGGGAACACTGAAGCTTTCTTT.

This sequence joins TRBV7-7 and TRBJ2-3, with D maybe TRBD1 (6 bases). Trimming took off 5 bases at V and 2 bases at J, with 11 bases between the two ends. Per the germline V gene, CDR1 is SSHAT and CDR2 is FNYEAQ (reference sequence). This CDR3 has 14 residues. The CDR3 sequence is CASSPTGLTDTQYF. The CDR3, as DNA: TGTGCCAGCAGCCCTACAGGGCTCACAGATACGCAGTATTTT.

The rearrangement uses TRBV27 and TRBJ1-5; D not certain. The CDR3 contains 15 residues. The V end lost 5 bases, the J end lost 0 bases, and 11 bases lay between the germline ends. CDR1 is MNHEY, CDR2 SMNVEV, per germline (reference sequence). As DNA, the CDR3 is TGTGCCAGCAGTCAACTTATCGGTAGCAATCAGCCCCAGCATTTT. Protein sequence: CASSQLIGSNQPQHF.

This clone was seen once. Here the CDR3 reads CASSYLGGASYEQYF. The CDR3 coding sequence is TGTGCCAGCAGCTACCTGGGTGGGGCTTCCTACGAGCAGTACTTC. The gene calls are TRBV7-9 and TRBJ2-7; D is possibly TRBD1 (5 bases). The CDR3 is made up of 15 amino acids. The V end was cut by 4 bases, the J end by 1 base, with 14 bases between. Per germline, CDR1 SEHNR and CDR2 FQNEAQ (reference sequence).

V usage is TRBV6-4 and J usage is TRBJ2-3; 7 bases map to TRBD1. The CDR3 contains 14 residues. The junction had 6 bases not matched to a gene; V was cut back by 4 bases and J by 5 bases. Per germline, CDR1 MRHNA and CDR2 SNTAGT. CDR3 sequence (DNA): TGTGCCAGCAGTGTCGGACAGGCACAAGATACGCAGTATTTT. It specifies CASSVGQAQDTQYF.

The chain has TRBV2 and TRBJ2-3, with 8 bases aligning to TRBD2. The CDR3 consists of 14 residues. The germline gives CDR1 SNHLY, CDR2 FYNNEI. The junction had 3 bases not matched to a gene; V was cut back by 3 bases and J by 4 bases. The CDR3 region is CASSDAREADTQYF. CDR3 DNA: TGTGCCAGCAGTGACGCGCGGGAGGCAGATACGCAGTATTTT.

The chain employs TRBV11-2 and TRBJ2-7; no definite D call. The CDR3 has 13 amino acids. The germline V and J ends were trimmed by 6 bases and 0 bases, with 9 bases remaining between them. The germline CDR1 and CDR2 sequences are SGHAT and FQNNGV. The CDR3 DNA reads TGTGCCAGCAGGTCTCCCTACTCCTACGAGCAGTACTTC. This translates into CASRSPYSYEQYF.

CDR3 DNA: TGTGCCAGCAGTCCCCCTGGACTAGTTAGTAATGAGCAGTTCTTC. Translating gives CASSPPGLVSNEQFF. This chain joins TRBV28 and TRBJ2-1; 7 positions agree with TRBD2. The CDR3 consists of 15 residues. In germline, CDR1 is MDHEN, CDR2 SYDVKM. With V trimmed by 5 bases and J by 7 bases, 11 bases remained unmatched.

A note on this clone: Since a far larger clone is one base different, this is likely a read error. The V and J genes are TRBV6-1 and TRBJ1-4; 7 positions match TRBD1. Germline values: CDR1 MNHNS, CDR2 SASEGT. The CDR3 spans 15 residues. CDR3 region: CASSEVTGSNEKLSF. CDR3 in DNA: TGTGCCAGCAGTGAAGTGACAGGGTCGAATGAAAAACTGTCTTTT.

This clone came up once. V and J are TRBV4-2 and TRBJ2-1; tentatively, D is TRBD1 (6 bases). Germline V lookup: CDR1 LGHNA, CDR2 YNFKEQ. The germline V and J ends were trimmed by 2 bases and 3 bases, with 20 bases remaining between them. This CDR3 spans 18 amino acids. The CDR3 region has the DNA TGTGCCAGCAGCCAAAGCTTTTCAGGGGCAGATCTCTACAATGAGCAGTTCTTC. This codes for CASSQSFSGADLYNEQFF.

This clone was found a few times. J is TRBJ2-1 and V is TRBV10-3, with 7 bases that match TRBD2. The CDR3 length is 15 residues. V lost 1 base to trimming and J lost 5 bases; unmatched junction nucleotides: 5. Germline lookup yields CDR1 ENHRY and CDR2 SYGVKD. The chain's CDR3 is CAISELEGLNNEQFF. Written as DNA, the CDR3 is TGTGCCATCAGTGAGTTGGAGGGACTAAACAATGAGCAGTTCTTC.

The rearrangement joins TRBV5-1 to TRBJ2-5, with TRBD2 matching 8 bases. The DNA end is more similar to TRBJ2-7, so the J call may be wrong. CDR1 SGHRS and CDR2 YFSETQ come from the germline V gene. This CDR3 spans 16 amino acids. The chain's CDR3 is CASSLAIGGVKGEQYF. The CDR3 DNA reads TGCGCCAGCAGCTTGGCCATCGGGGGGGTGAAGGGCGAGCAGTACTTC.

The genes are TRBV2 and TRBJ2-5; possibly TRBD2 for D (5 bases). The DNA end is a closer match to TRBJ2-7, so the J assignment may be wrong. The CDR3 spans 13 residues. Germline V lookup: CDR1 SNHLY, CDR2 FYNNEI. CDR3 loop: CASSDNSVYEQYF. CDR3 DNA: TGTGCCAGCAGTGATAATAGCGTCTACGAGCAGTACTTC.

The sample holds a few counts of this clone. This chain connects TRBV6-1 to TRBJ1-5; no clear D gene. Trimming took 8 bases from V and 1 from J, leaving 12 bases between them. The germline gives CDR1 MNHNS, CDR2 SASEGT. The CDR3 consists of 14 residues. The CDR3 region is CASAGGGSNQPQHF. Written as DNA, the CDR3 is TGTGCCAGCGCGGGCGGAGGGAGCAATCAGCCCCAGCATTTT.